This TCR beta chain was recorded in a study of blood T cell repertoires in COVID-19. The overall study: There were acute and convalescent COVID-19 samples, and they came from the United States, Italy and Spain. Sources were T cells, B-cell-depleted T cells, or PBMCs; the material itself was cDNA or gDNA.

In the original workflow: Reference gene primer amplification gave nucleated cell count estimates. Method: immunoSEQ multiplex PCR; TCRdb's copy keeps in-frame clones and lacks some. V and J calls plus clone size are reproduced from that table; the DNA served to infer D and trimming. The top ten clones hold about 29% of a sample with 95,000 to 150,000 clones, over 75% of them seen once. V shed 6 bases and J 4 bases; nucleotides not matched to a gene: 11. Germline V gene data show CDR1 as MRHNA and CDR2 as SNTAGT. This CDR3 has 15 amino acids. The sequencing input was peripheral blood. The rearrangement links TRBV6-4 to TRBJ1-2, with TRBD1 matching over 7 bases. The TCR sequence derives from a man between 65 and 80 years old with active or convalescent COVID-19. CDR3 amino acids: CASREQGLSAYGYTF. CDR3 nucleotide sequence: TGTGCCAGCAGGGAACAGGGGCTCTCGGCCTATGGCTACACCTTC.